This TCR beta chain was profiled in a study of T cell responses to AZD1222 COVID-19 vaccine. General study results and limits: Of the AZD1222 recipients, only five to seven were seropositive at baseline. Close to half of spike-specific TCRs reportedly recognize unmutated variant regions. After the peak T cell response, and only then, were repertoires sampled. White British ancestry dominated among donors, who included more females, and clonal diversity was possibly underestimated.

Repertoires were generated with immunoSEQ multiplex PCR, while TCRdb's copy carries only in-frame clones and drops some. The repertoire includes some 83,000 clones, 89% of them detected once, and 5% to 6.5% sits in the top ten. The germline gives CDR1 DFQATT, CDR2 SNEGSKA (reference sequence). There are 12 residues in the CDR3. The ends were cut back, 3 bases at V and 8 bases at J, with 11 bases in the middle. Concerning this clone: Antigen: not known.

V is TRBV20-1 and J is TRBJ2-1, with D uncertain. The starting material was peripheral blood, obtained 28 days after the second AZD1222 dose. The TCR originated in an adult who received the AZD1222 COVID-19 vaccine. The DNA for the CDR3 is TGCAGTGCTAGTAGGAAAGGAGATGAGCAGTTCTTC. It is translated as CSASRKGDEQFF.